The 32 T cell receptor beta chains given below trace back to one sample, sequenced in a study of blood T cell repertoires in COVID-19. TCRdb's copy holds only in-frame clones and misses some; the assay was immunoSEQ multiplex PCR. Altogether tens of thousands of clones are present, about 74% being singletons, with the ten largest covering roughly 2%. Material for sequencing was peripheral blood. These receptors came from a man aged 55 to 70 with active COVID-19.

This chain uses TRBV25-1 with TRBJ1-4, with 9 bases identical to TRBD1. CDR3 length: 15 amino acids. CDR1 and CDR2 (germline): MGHDK, SYGVNS. V was pared by 5 bases and J by 6 bases, with 7 bases of the junction left unmatched. The CDR3: CASSRDRGWDEKLFF. The CDR3 DNA is TGTGCCAGCAGTCGAGACAGGGGGTGGGATGAAAAACTGTTTTTT.

The chain combines TRBV2 with TRBJ1-1; TRBD1 is a possible D gene (6 bases). This CDR3 is 12 amino acids long. The V end was cut by 6 bases, the J end by 8 bases, with 13 bases between. Germline V gives CDR1 SNHLY, CDR2 FYNNEI. Here the CDR3 DNA reads TGTGCCAGCAGGTATACAGGGTCGGAAGCTTTCTTT. Protein: CASRYTGSEAFF.

This chain links TRBV5-5 with TRBJ1-2; a possible D gene is TRBD1 (5 bases). The CDR3 runs to 14 residues. Germline V lookup: CDR1 SGHKS, CDR2 YYEKEE (reference sequence). The ends were cut back, 4 bases at V and 4 bases at J, with 14 bases in the middle. As DNA, the CDR3 is TGTGCCAGCAGCCCATTGGGGGGGTCCTATGGCTACACCTTC. Residues: CASSPLGGSYGYTF.

This chain links TRBV3-1 (or the pseudogene TRBV3-2) with TRBJ1-1; D remains unclear. Trimming shortened V by 2 bases and J by 5 bases, and 6 bases separated the two germline ends. The germline CDR1 and CDR2 sequences are LGHDT and YNNKEL (reference sequence). This CDR3 is built from 12 residues. CDR3 sequence reads: CASSQPGTEAFF. In DNA form, the CDR3 reads TGTGCCAGCAGCCAACCGGGGACTGAAGCTTTCTTT.

This chain connects TRBV30 to TRBJ1-2; D is possibly TRBD1 (6 bases). CDR3 length: 15 amino acids. The V and J ends lost 8 bases and 0 bases respectively, with 19 bases between them. Looked up from germline, CDR1 is GTSNPN and CDR2 is SVGIG (reference sequence). The CDR3 region is CAAQTGQSANYGYTF. The CDR3 nucleotides are TGTGCCGCACAAACCGGACAGTCAGCTAACTATGGCTACACCTTC.

The chain joins TRBV9 to TRBJ2-3, with 7 bases identical to TRBD2. Germline CDR1 and CDR2: SGDLS and YYNGEE. There are 15 residues in the CDR3. The ends lost 4 bases at V and 0 bases at J; junction bases unmatched: 5. The CDR3: CASSPTSASTDTQYF. The CDR3 DNA sequence: TGTGCCAGCAGCCCCACTAGCGCCAGCACAGATACGCAGTATTTT.

V is TRBV9 and J is TRBJ2-4, with unresolved D. Trimming removed 4 bases at V and 2 bases at J, with 19 bases between. The CDR3 has 17 residues. Germline V gene sequence: CDR1 SGDLS, CDR2 YYNGEE. The CDR3 here is CASSPRDSLSSKNIQYF. The CDR3 DNA sequence: TGTGCCAGCAGCCCGAGAGACTCTCTCTCCTCCAAAAACATTCAGTACTTC.

The rearrangement joins TRBV7-2 to TRBJ2-3, with no clear D. CDR3 length: 15 amino acids. The germline gives CDR1 SGHTA, CDR2 FQGNSA. V lost 5 bases and J lost 2, with 14 bases in between. The CDR3 loop is CASSPLDYYTDTQYF. Written as DNA, the CDR3 is TGTGCCAGCAGCCCTCTCGATTACTACACAGATACGCAGTATTTT. The full variable domain, its missing parts supplied by reference TRBV7-2 and TRBJ2-3, is GAGVSQSPSNKVTEKGKDVELRCDPISGHTALYWYRQSLGQGLEFLIYFQGNSAPDKSGLPSDRFSAERTGGSVSTLTIQRTQQEDSAVYLCASSPLDYYTDTQYFGPGTRLTVL.

The genes are TRBV7-6 and TRBJ2-7, with TRBD2 identical over 9 bases. The J segment lost 6 bases and the V segment lost 5 bases, leaving 11 bases of the junction unmatched. The CDR3 sequence is 15 residues long. Per germline, CDR1 SGHVS and CDR2 FNYEAQ. The CDR3 loop reads CASSQTGLAYSEQYF. CDR3 nucleotides: TGTGCCAGCAGCCAGACCGGACTAGCGTATTCCGAGCAGTACTTC.

The rearrangement links TRBV4-1 to TRBJ1-1, with no clear D. V shed 2 bases and J shed 0 bases, with 16 bases lying between them. The CDR3 runs to 17 residues. The germline V gene has CDR1 MGHRA and CDR2 YSYEKL. The chain's CDR3 is CASSQLDLVAVNTEAFF. DNA for the CDR3: TGCGCCAGCAGCCAATTAGACCTTGTCGCGGTGAACACTGAAGCTTTCTTT.

This clone appeared a few times. The chain is built from TRBV28 and TRBJ1-1; perhaps TRBD1 as D (6 bases). This CDR3 has 14 residues. Deletions cut 5 bases from V and 0 bases from J, with 10 bases between. The germline gives CDR1 MDHEN, CDR2 SYDVKM. The CDR3 spells CASSPTGLNTEAFF. The CDR3 coding sequence is TGTGCCAGCAGTCCCACAGGGCTGAACACTGAAGCTTTCTTT.

The chain links TRBV7-2 to TRBJ2-7, with 10 nucleotides matching TRBD2. The CDR3 consists of 15 residues. J lost 2 bases, V lost 0 bases, and 1 base had no gene match. In germline, CDR1 is SGHTA, CDR2 FQGNSA. Here the CDR3 DNA reads TGTGCCAGCAGCTTAGCAGGACTAGCGGCCTACGAGCAGTACTTC. It is translated as CASSLAGLAAYEQYF.

CDR3 amino acids: CAWRRQGNSPLHF. CDR3 nucleotide sequence: TGTGCCTGGAGGCGGCAGGGTAATTCACCCCTCCACTTT. The chain combines TRBV30 with TRBJ1-6; D may be TRBD1 (5 bases). Trimming stripped 3 bases from V and 6 bases from J, with 9 bases between. The length of the CDR3 is 13 residues. Per the germline V gene, CDR1 is GTSNPN and CDR2 is SVGIG (reference sequence).

This clone was seen a few times. The chain carries TRBV20-1 and TRBJ1-4; no clear D gene. This CDR3 is 11 amino acids long. Per germline, CDR1 DFQATT and CDR2 SNEGSKA (reference sequence). Trimming removed 5 bases at V and 9 bases at J, with 10 bases between. The chain's CDR3 is CSALSGKKLFF. DNA of the CDR3: TGCAGTGCTTTGTCCGGGAAAAAACTGTTTTTT.

The chain links TRBV5-6 to TRBJ1-2; possibly TRBD1 for D (6 bases). CDR1 and CDR2 (germline): SGHDT, YYEEEE. The CDR3 is 13 residues long. Between the trimmed V and J ends, which lost 4 bases and 4 bases, there was a span of 11 bases. CDR3 amino acids: CASSPDSFYGYTF. The CDR3 nucleotides read TGTGCCAGCAGCCCGGACAGTTTCTATGGCTACACCTTC.

Turning to this clone: An end of the junction differs from the germline gene, which may be a read error. V and J are TRBV4-3 and TRBJ2-2; TRBD2 is a possible D gene (7 bases). The CDR3 sequence is 16 residues long. CDR1 and CDR2 from the germline V gene are LGHNA and YSLEER. The CDR3 nucleotides read TGCGCCAGCAGCCAAGATCGGGGGGCGGAACACCGGGGAGCTGTTTTT. Its translation: CASSQDRGAEHRGAVF.

The genes are TRBV12-3 or TRBV12-4 and TRBJ1-1, with D maybe TRBD1 (5 bases). The CDR3 runs 13 residues. V lost 3 bases to trimming and J lost 4 bases, with 9 bases between them. CDR3 amino acids: CASSFQGFTEAFF. Here the CDR3 DNA reads TGTGCCAGCAGTTTTCAGGGCTTCACTGAAGCTTTCTTT.

J is TRBJ2-3 and V is TRBV7-2, with D possibly matching TRBD2 (6 bases). Trimming took off 5 bases at V and 10 bases at J, with 28 bases between the two ends. The CDR3 length is 17 residues. Per the germline V gene, CDR1 is SGHTA and CDR2 is FQGNSA. Written as DNA, the CDR3 is TGTGCCAGCAGCATCTCCTCTAGCGCCGTAGAGGAAGTGGCGCAGTATTTT. Protein sequence: CASSISSSAVEEVAQYF.

The gene calls are TRBV6-6 and TRBJ1-2; the match to TRBD1 covers 10 bases. CDR1 is MNHNY, CDR2 SVGAGI, per germline (reference sequence). Trimming took 6 bases from V and 6 from J; bases not matched to a gene: 7. This CDR3 is 14 amino acids long. The CDR3 region has the DNA TGTGCCAGCAGACGGGGACAGGGGTCTGATGGCTACACCTTC. Its protein product is CASRRGQGSDGYTF.

J is TRBJ1-2 and V is TRBV19; 7 positions match TRBD1. V trimming: 5 bases; J trimming: 7 bases; junction bases outside the gene matches: 7. Germline CDR1 reads LNHDA; CDR2 reads SQIVND (reference sequence). The CDR3 runs 13 residues. The CDR3 loop reads CASSSEGALGYTF. For the CDR3, the DNA is TGTGCCAGTAGTTCAGAGGGGGCGCTTGGCTACACCTTC. The complete variable domain, with remaining parts taken from reference TRBV19 and TRBJ1-2, reads DGGITQSPKYLFRKEGQNVTLSCEQNLNHDAMYWYRQDPGQGLRLIYYSQIVNDFQKGDIAEGYSVSREKKESFPLTVTSAQKNPTAFYLCASSSEGALGYTFGSGTRLTVV.

This sequence joins TRBV5-4 and TRBJ2-5; 7 bases are shared with TRBD2. Germline loops: CDR1 SGHNT, CDR2 YYREEE (reference sequence). This CDR3 spans 14 amino acids. V was pared by 4 bases and J by 4 bases, with 7 bases of the junction left unmatched. This CDR3 reads CASSLRGGVETQYF. DNA of the CDR3: TGTGCCAGCAGCCTCCGGGGAGGGGTAGAGACCCAGTACTTC.

Only one count was recorded for this clone. The CDR3 DNA reads as TGCGCCAGCAGCTTTGCGGGGGGGAACAATGAGCAGTTCTTC. Translating gives CASSFAGGNNEQFF. The J gene is TRBJ2-1, the V gene TRBV5-1; TRBD2 matches 9 bases. Per germline, CDR1 SGHRS and CDR2 YFSETQ. The V and J ends lost 2 bases and 5 bases, in that order; junction bases with no gene match: 2. The length of the CDR3 is 14 residues.

This clone was found once. J is TRBJ2-1 and V is TRBV9, with TRBD2 identical over 9 bases. This CDR3 is built from 16 residues. Germline V gene sequence: CDR1 SGDLS, CDR2 YYNGEE. V lost 7 bases, J lost 8 bases, and 16 bases stayed unmatched. The CDR3 nucleotides are TGTGCCAGCGGCGCGGCTAGCGGGATACGGGAAGATGAGCAGTTCTTC. It encodes CASGAASGIREDEQFF.

This sequence joins TRBV9 and TRBJ1-1; tentative D call: TRBD1 (6 bases). Trimming took 4 bases from V and 0 from J, leaving 10 bases between them. The length of the CDR3 is 14 residues. CDR1 and CDR2 from the germline V gene are SGDLS and YYNGEE. DNA for the CDR3: TGTGCCAGCAGCCCAGGACAGATGAACACTGAAGCTTTCTTT. As protein: CASSPGQMNTEAFF.

The gene calls are TRBV9 and TRBJ2-2, with 8 bases matching TRBD1. V trimming: 3 bases; J trimming: 4 bases; junction bases outside the gene matches: 8. Germline-derived CDR1 and CDR2 are SGDLS and YYNGEE. This CDR3 has 16 amino acids. This CDR3 reads CASSGRTGLGTGELFF. In DNA form, the CDR3 reads TGTGCCAGCAGCGGAAGGACAGGGCTGGGCACCGGGGAGCTGTTTTTT.

The V and J genes are TRBV5-4 and TRBJ2-3; TRBD2 matches 10 bases. After removal of 4 bases from V and 1 base from J, the junction contained 6 bases not matched to a gene. Germline V gene data show CDR1 as SGHNT and CDR2 as YYREEE (reference sequence). This CDR3 is built from 16 residues. The CDR3 DNA reads TGTGCCAGCAGCCGGACTAGCGGTTCTGGCACAGATACGCAGTATTTT. It specifies CASSRTSGSGTDTQYF.

The chain recombines TRBV10-3 with TRBJ1-3, with D possibly TRBD1 on 6 matching bases. Trimming left V 3 bases short and J 0 bases short, with 12 bases between. Germline-derived CDR1 and CDR2 are ENHRY and SYGVKD. This CDR3 is 16 amino acids long. The CDR3 DNA follows: TGTGCCATCAGTGACCTTGGACAGCGCTCTGGAAACACCATATATTTT. Translated, it gives CAISDLGQRSGNTIYF.

This clone has more than one count but fewer than ten. The DNA of the CDR3 is TGTGCCAGCAGCCGGACAGGGGAAAACTATGGCTACACCTTC. Its protein is CASSRTGENYGYTF. The chain uses TRBV3-1 (or the pseudogene TRBV3-2) and TRBJ1-2; TRBD1 aligns across 9 bases. The CDR3 is made up of 14 amino acids. Trimming removed 4 bases from V and 2 bases from J; junction bases left unmatched: 2. Germline V lookup: CDR1 LGHDT, CDR2 YNNKEL (reference sequence).

This clone was seen more than once but under ten times. V is TRBV11-2 and J is TRBJ1-1; D gene unclear. CDR3 size: 12 residues. Looked up from germline, CDR1 is SGHAT and CDR2 is FQNNGV. V was trimmed by 0 bases and J by 7 bases, leaving 6 bases between them. The CDR3 is CASSLEALEAFF. The DNA of the CDR3 is TGTGCCAGCAGCTTAGAGGCCCTTGAAGCTTTCTTT.

V usage is TRBV18 and J usage is TRBJ1-3, with 8 bases lining up with TRBD1. This CDR3 comprises 15 residues. Germline V gene data show CDR1 as KGHSH and CDR2 as LQKENI. The trim removed 4 bases at V and 4 bases at J, leaving 6 bases unmatched. The CDR3 region is CASSLGQGSGNTIYF. As DNA, the CDR3 is TGTGCCAGCTCACTTGGACAGGGTTCGGGAAACACCATATATTTT. The whole variable domain, filled in from reference TRBV18 and TRBJ1-3, reads NAGVMQNPRHLVRRRGQEARLRCSPMKGHSHVYWYRQLPEEGLKFMVYLQKENIIDESGMPKERFSAEFPKEGPSILRIQQVVRGDSAAYFCASSLGQGSGNTIYFGEGSWLTVV.

This clone was recorded once. The CDR3: CSVDGTGGTEAFF. The CDR3, as DNA: TGCAGCGTTGACGGGACAGGAGGGACTGAAGCTTTCTTT. The V gene is TRBV29-1, the J gene TRBJ1-1; 8 nucleotides match TRBD1. Germline V gives CDR1 SQVTM, CDR2 ANQGSEA. The CDR3 loop spans 13 amino acids. The V gene end was trimmed by 3 bases and the J gene end by 5 bases; junction bases not matched to a gene: 5.

The chain carries TRBV6-1 and TRBJ1-5, with D tentatively TRBD1 (6 bases). Trimming stripped 2 bases from V and 6 bases from J, with 14 bases between. This CDR3 region has 15 residues. CDR1 and CDR2 (germline): MNHNS, SASEGT. The CDR3 DNA sequence: TGTGCCAGCAGTGAATCTGGACAGTCGGGTCAGCCCCAGCATTTT. As protein: CASSESGQSGQPQHF.